This T cell receptor beta chain was sequenced for a study of blood T cell repertoires in COVID-19. Study-wide context: Samples representing acute and convalescent COVID-19 were sourced from the United States, Italy and Spain. Sample material is recorded as cDNA or gDNA derived from T cells, B-cell-depleted T cells, or PBMCs.

Original processing notes: Reference gene primers were amplified, and this amplification served to estimate nucleated cell counts. Clones were read by immunoSEQ multiplex PCR, and TCRdb kept only the in-frame ones, dropping some. V and J calls and clone size are copied from that table; D and trimming were computed from the DNA. This sample has 68,000 or so clones, with roughly 90% found just once. Deletions cut 3 bases from V and 2 bases from J, with 14 bases between. The CDR3 totals 16 residues. The germline V gene has CDR1 MDHEN and CDR2 SYDVKM. The TCR sequence derives from a man aged 65 to 79 with active or convalescent COVID-19. The rearrangement joins TRBV28 to TRBJ1-5, with D perhaps TRBD1 (5 bases). Sequencing was done on a sample of peripheral blood. The CDR3 is CASSFSDRPRNQPQHF. Here the CDR3 DNA reads TGTGCCAGCAGTTTTTCCGACAGACCACGCAATCAGCCCCAGCATTTT.